The 2 T cell receptor beta chains below all came from one sample that was sequenced in a study of shared clonotypes between healthy human individuals. Sequenced by immunoSEQ multiplex PCR; TCRdb stores in-frame clones only, minus some. The sample lists hundreds of thousands of clones; 55% to 85% were seen once. Material: memory CD4+ T cells sorted from blood. Sample subset: CD45RA-negative fraction. All receptors derive from a woman aged 25 to 39 in good health.

CDR3 nucleotide sequence: TGTGCCAGCAGCTTCAGACTAGCGGGAGATAGGTCCTACGAGCAGTACTTC. Translation: CASSFRLAGDRSYEQYF. J is TRBJ2-7 and V is TRBV5-6; 12 nucleotides line up with TRBD2. There are 17 residues in the CDR3. CDR1 SGHDT and CDR2 YYEEEE come from the germline V gene. V lost 2 bases, J lost 1 base, and 7 bases stayed unmatched.

This clone was counted a few times. The chain is built from TRBV2 and TRBJ2-7; D remains ambiguous. Trimming removed 5 bases from V and 5 bases from J, with 10 bases in between. CDR3 length equals 12 residues. From germline, CDR1 is SNHLY and CDR2 FYNNEI. The CDR3 nucleotides are TGTGCCAGCAGTCAGACCCGAAACGAGCAGTACTTC. This translates into CASSQTRNEQYF.